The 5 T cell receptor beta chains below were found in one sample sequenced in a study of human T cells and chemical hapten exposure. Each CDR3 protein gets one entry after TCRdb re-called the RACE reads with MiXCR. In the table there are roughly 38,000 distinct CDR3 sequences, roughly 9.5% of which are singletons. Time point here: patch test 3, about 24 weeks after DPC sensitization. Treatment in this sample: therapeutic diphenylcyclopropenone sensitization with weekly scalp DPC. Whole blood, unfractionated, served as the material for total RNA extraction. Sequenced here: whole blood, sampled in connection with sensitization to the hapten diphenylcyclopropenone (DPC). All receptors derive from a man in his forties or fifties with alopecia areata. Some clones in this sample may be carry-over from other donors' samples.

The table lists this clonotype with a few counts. CDR3 sequence: CASSLNSDSNQPQHF. CDR3 bases: TGCGCCAGCAGCTTAAACAGTGATAGCAATCAGCCCCAGCATTTT. The gene calls are TRBV5-1 and TRBJ1-5; D uncertain. This CDR3 comprises 15 residues. Trimming pared 2 bases from V and 0 bases from J, leaving 9 bases between. The germline V gene has CDR1 SGHRS and CDR2 YFSETQ.

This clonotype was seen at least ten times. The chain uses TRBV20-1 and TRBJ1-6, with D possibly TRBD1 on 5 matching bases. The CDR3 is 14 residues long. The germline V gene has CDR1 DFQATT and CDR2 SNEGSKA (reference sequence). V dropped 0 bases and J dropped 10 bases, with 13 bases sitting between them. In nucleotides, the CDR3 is TGCAGTGCTAGAGATCCGCGGGGCGACTCACCCCTCCACTTT. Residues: CSARDPRGDSPLHF.

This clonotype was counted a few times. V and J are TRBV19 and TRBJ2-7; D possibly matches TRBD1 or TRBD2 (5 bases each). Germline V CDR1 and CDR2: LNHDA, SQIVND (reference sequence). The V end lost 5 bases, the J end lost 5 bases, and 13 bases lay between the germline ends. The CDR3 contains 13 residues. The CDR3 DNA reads TGTGCCAGTAGTTTAGTCGGGGCCGACGAGCAGTACTTC. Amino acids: CASSLVGADEQYF.

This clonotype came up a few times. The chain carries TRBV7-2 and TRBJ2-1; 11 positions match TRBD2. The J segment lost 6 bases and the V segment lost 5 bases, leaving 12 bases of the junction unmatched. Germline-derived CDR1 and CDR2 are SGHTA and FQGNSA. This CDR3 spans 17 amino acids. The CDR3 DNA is TGTGCCAGCAGCCGGGGGGGACTAGCGGCTTGGGCCAATGAGCAGTTCTTC. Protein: CASSRGGLAAWANEQFF.

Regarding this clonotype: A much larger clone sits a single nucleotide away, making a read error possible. This CDR3 is CPSSSLTSGRADTQYF. The CDR3 bases are TGCCCCAGCAGCTCCTTGACTAGCGGGAGAGCAGATACGCAGTATTTT. The rearrangement joins TRBV5-1 to TRBJ2-3, with 12 nucleotides matching TRBD2. This CDR3 has 16 amino acids. Germline V gene sequence: CDR1 SGHRS, CDR2 YFSETQ. Filled out from reference TRBV5-1 and TRBJ2-3, the complete variable domain reads KAGVTQTPRYLIKTRGQQVTLSCSPISGHRSVSWYQQTPGQGLQFLFEYFSETQRNKGNFPGRFSGRQFSNSRSEMNVSTLELGDSALYLCPSSSLTSGRADTQYFGPGTRLTVL.